This is a list of T cell receptor beta chains from one sample in a study of identifying expanded T cells in peripheral blood. Clones were read by immunoSEQ multiplex PCR, and TCRdb kept only the in-frame ones, dropping some. The sample shows about 82,000 clones, around 90% of them seen only once. The source material was blood. The receptors derive from a person between 18 and 69 years old in good health. The CDR3 runs from the conserved cysteine through the conserved F or W. A D gene is named only where the DNA matches it firmly. Not all rows give a size; the values are once, few, many and, for expanded clones, a class.

v_call,d_call,j_call,clone_size,cdr3_nt,cdr3_aa
TRBV7-7,.,TRBJ2-3,.,TGTGCCAGCAGCCGCGGACCATCCTCAGATACGCAGTATTTT,CASSRGPSSDTQYF
TRBV15,TRBD2,TRBJ2-5,.,TGTGCCACCAGCAGAGGTAGCGGGGGGGCCCAAGAGACCCAGTACTTC,CATSRGSGGAQETQYF
TRBV7-3,TRBD2,TRBJ2-3,.,TGTGCCAGCAGCTTGACGTGGGGACTAGCGGGATCAGATACGCAGTATTTT,CASSLTWGLAGSDTQYF
TRBV5-6,.,TRBJ2-5,.,TGTGCCAGCAGCTTGTTGGGGAATGGATGGGAGACCCAGTACTTC,CASSLLGNGWETQYF
TRBV6-5,.,TRBJ1-1,.,TGTGCCAGCAGTTACATGAGGACGAACATTGAAGCTTTCTTT,CASSYMRTNIEAFF
TRBV5-1,TRBD1,TRBJ1-1,.,TGCGCCAGCAGCGCAACAGGGGACACTGAAGCTTTCTTT,CASSATGDTEAFF
TRBV7-3,.,TRBJ1-6,.,TGTGCCAGCAGCTTAACAGGGTCTGGTTCACCCCTCCACTTT,CASSLTGSGSPLHF
TRBV19,TRBD1,TRBJ1-2,.,TGTGCCAGTAGTACGGGACAGGGCCCCTATGGCTACACCTTC,CASSTGQGPYGYTF
TRBV7-2,TRBD1,TRBJ1-3,few,TGTGCCAGCAGCTCCTATGGACAGGGGAACACCATATATTTT,CASSSYGQGNTIYF
TRBV2,.,TRBJ1-5,.,TGTGCCAGCAGTGCGATGGGGGGCCGCAATCAGCCCCAGCATTTT,CASSAMGGRNQPQHF
TRBV18,TRBD1,TRBJ2-7,once,TGTGCCAGCTCACCACGGGCGGGACAGGTAACCTACGAGCAGTACTTC,CASSPRAGQVTYEQYF
TRBV6-1,TRBD1,TRBJ1-5,.,TGTGCCAGCAATGGGCAGGGGGCTTGGCAGCCCCAGCATTTT,CASNGQGAWQPQHF
TRBV2,.,TRBJ1-2,.,TGTGCCAGCAGTGGAGTGGGAGTCAAGGAATTTGGCTACACCTTC,CASSGVGVKEFGYTF
TRBV7-3,.,TRBJ1-2,.,TGTGCCAGCAGCTTAGCGGGCGGAGTAGGCTACACCTTC,CASSLAGGVGYTF
TRBV9,TRBD2,TRBJ2-5,.,TGTGCCAGCAGCGTAGGCAGCGGGGAGCGCGGGGAGACCCAGTACTTC,CASSVGSGERGETQYF
TRBV4-2,TRBD2,TRBJ2-1,.,TGTGCCAGCAGCCACGAGGGACTAGCAGGCTACAATGAGCAGTTCTTC,CASSHEGLAGYNEQFF
TRBV6-6,.,TRBJ1-5,.,TGTGCCAGCAGTTACCGAATCGAGGGGATGGGTCAGCCCCAGCATTTT,CASSYRIEGMGQPQHF
TRBV5-1,.,TRBJ1-1,.,TGCGCCAGCAGCTCGGAGACCACTGAAGCTTTCTTT,CASSSETTEAFF
TRBV7-9,TRBD1,TRBJ2-1,.,TGTGCCAGCAGCCAATCAGGACAGGGGGTGTTCAATGAGCAGTTCTTC,CASSQSGQGVFNEQFF
TRBV5-1,.,TRBJ2-2,few,TGCGCCAGCAGCTTGGACGGTCCCGGGGAGCTGTTTTTT,CASSLDGPGELFF
TRBV5-1,.,TRBJ2-1,.,TGCGCCAGCAGCTTGGATACTGTAGGGGCCGGCAATGAGCAGTTCTTC,CASSLDTVGAGNEQFF
TRBV5-4,TRBD2,TRBJ2-3,.,TGTGCCAGCAGCCCGAGGGCTAGCGGGGCAGATACGCAGTATTTT,CASSPRASGADTQYF
TRBV11-2,.,TRBJ1-5,.,TGTGCCAGCAGCTTGGCAGGACTCAATCAGCCCCAGCATTTT,CASSLAGLNQPQHF
TRBV7-2,TRBD2,TRBJ2-1,.,TGTGCCAGCAGCTTAACGTGGCGGCTAGCGGGAGGGCCGTACAATGAGCAGTTCTTC,CASSLTWRLAGGPYNEQFF
TRBV5-1,TRBD2,TRBJ2-1,.,TGCGCCAGCAGCCGACCCGGGGGGGCATACAATGAGCAGTTCTTC,CASSRPGGAYNEQFF
TRBV2,TRBD2,TRBJ2-1,.,TGTGCCATCCCGGGGCGGGGGGGCTATGAGCAGTTCTTC,CAIPGRGGYEQFF
TRBV11-3,.,TRBJ2-2,.,TGTGCCAGCAGCCCCGTGGGCGGGATCTCGAACACCGGGGAGCTGTTTTTT,CASSPVGGISNTGELFF
TRBV7-8,.,TRBJ2-5,.,TGTGCCAGCAGCTTAGAGGGTAACAAAGAGACCCAGTACTTC,CASSLEGNKETQYF
TRBV11-1,TRBD1,TRBJ1-5,.,TGTGCCAGCAGCTTGGGGACAGGGGAATTTAATCAGCCCCAGCATTTT,CASSLGTGEFNQPQHF
TRBV10-3,.,TRBJ1-1,.,TGTGCCATCAGTTTTACTACAGACCACACTGAAGCTTTCTTT,CAISFTTDHTEAFF
TRBV19,TRBD1,TRBJ2-7,.,TGTGCCACAACACCGGGACAGGGCTTCTCCTACGAGCAGTACTTC,CATTPGQGFSYEQYF
TRBV6-1,.,TRBJ1-6,.,TGTGCCAGCAGGGCCGGGACCAATTCACCCCTCCACTTT,CASRAGTNSPLHF
TRBV5-1,.,TRBJ2-3,.,TGCGCCAGCAGAAAGAGAGAGATTAGCACAGATACGCAGTATTTT,CASRKREISTDTQYF
TRBV7-9,.,TRBJ2-7,.,TGTGCCAGCAGCTTATATGCTGAATACGAGCAGTACTTC,CASSLYAEYEQYF
TRBV9,.,TRBJ2-3,.,TGTGCCAGCAGCCCGCAGCGGCCTAGCACAGATACGCAGTATTTT,CASSPQRPSTDTQYF
TRBV6-6,.,TRBJ2-7,.,TGTGCCAGCAGTTACGAGGCCGTAACCTACGAGCAGTACTTC,CASSYEAVTYEQYF
TRBV30,TRBD2,TRBJ2-1,.,TGTGCCTGGAGCTCCTGGGCGGGAGGGGGCTCCTACAATGAGCAGTTCTTC,CAWSSWAGGGSYNEQFF
TRBV19,TRBD1,TRBJ1-5,.,TGTGCCAGTACTACAGGGGGTCAGCCCCAGCATTTT,CASTTGGQPQHF
TRBV15,.,TRBJ1-1,.,TGTGCCACCAGCAGACCTTCTCCGAACACTGAAGCTTTCTTT,CATSRPSPNTEAFF
TRBV30,.,TRBJ1-5,.,TGTGCCTGGAGTGACGGGAGGGGGAATCAGCCCCAGCATTTT,CAWSDGRGNQPQHF
TRBV2,.,TRBJ2-3,.,TGTGCCAGCACGGCCCGCCTCAGCACAGATACGCAGTATTTT,CASTARLSTDTQYF
TRBV11-1,.,TRBJ2-3,once,TGTGCCAGCAGCTTAGGGACGGCGGGGGCTGTCACAGATACGCAGTATTTT,CASSLGTAGAVTDTQYF
TRBV4-3,.,TRBJ2-7,.,TGCGCCAGCAGCCAAGGACGGGACGCTCGTTACGAGCAGTACTTC,CASSQGRDARYEQYF
TRBV6-5,.,TRBJ1-1,.,TGTGCCAGCAGTGGACAGATGAACACTGAAGCTTTCTTT,CASSGQMNTEAFF
TRBV19,.,TRBJ2-5,.,TGTGCCAGTAGTAGGGGAAGCCTAGCATGGACACAAGAGACCCAGTACTTC,CASSRGSLAWTQETQYF
TRBV7-8,.,TRBJ2-2,once,TGTGCCAGCAGCCGAGACCGGATAAACACCGGGGAGCTGTTTTTT,CASSRDRINTGELFF
TRBV18,.,TRBJ2-2,.,TGTGCCAGCTCACCCGGGGAGGTCGCGAACACCGGGGAGCTGTTTTTT,CASSPGEVANTGELFF
TRBV19,.,TRBJ1-3,.,TGTGCCACCGGACGGCCCTCTGGAAACACCATATATTTT,CATGRPSGNTIYF
TRBV30,.,TRBJ1-1,once,TGTGCCTGGGCAGGGGTCACTGAAGCTTTCTTT,CAWAGVTEAFF
TRBV5-1,.,TRBJ2-1,.,TGCGCCAGCAGCTTGGCAACGGACAGCGTAGACTCCTACAATGAGCAGTTCTTC,CASSLATDSVDSYNEQFF
TRBV6-6,TRBD1,TRBJ1-1,once,TGTGCCAGCAGAGACCGACAGGGGAACACTGAAGCTTTCTTT,CASRDRQGNTEAFF
TRBV4-3,.,TRBJ1-3,.,TGCGCCAGCAGCCAAGACCTTACAGGGCGGGGAACCGGAAACACCATATATTTT,CASSQDLTGRGTGNTIYF
TRBV6-6,.,TRBJ1-3,.,TGTGCCAGCAGTCAACGGATCTCTGGAAACACCATATATTTT,CASSQRISGNTIYF
TRBV5-1,.,TRBJ2-3,.,TGCGCCAGCAGCTTTATGGGAACAGGCACAGATACGCAGTATTTT,CASSFMGTGTDTQYF
TRBV5-4,.,TRBJ1-1,.,TGTGCCGCCCCGCAGGGACGGGTCTTT,CAAPQGRVF
TRBV9,.,TRBJ2-1,.,TGTGCCAGCAGCCCTAAAGGGGCAGGACAGATCGAATACAATGAGCAGTTCTTC,CASSPKGAGQIEYNEQFF
TRBV18,.,TRBJ2-2,.,TGTGCCAGCTCACCACGGGGGGGCGCGAACACCGGGGAGCTGTTTTTT,CASSPRGGANTGELFF
TRBV6-6,.,TRBJ1-1,.,TGTGCCAGCAGTTACTTACCCACAGTAAACACTGAAGCTTTCTTT,CASSYLPTVNTEAFF
TRBV29-1,.,TRBJ2-1,few,TGCAGCGTAAGTCGGGCAAATGAGCAGTTCTTC,CSVSRANEQFF